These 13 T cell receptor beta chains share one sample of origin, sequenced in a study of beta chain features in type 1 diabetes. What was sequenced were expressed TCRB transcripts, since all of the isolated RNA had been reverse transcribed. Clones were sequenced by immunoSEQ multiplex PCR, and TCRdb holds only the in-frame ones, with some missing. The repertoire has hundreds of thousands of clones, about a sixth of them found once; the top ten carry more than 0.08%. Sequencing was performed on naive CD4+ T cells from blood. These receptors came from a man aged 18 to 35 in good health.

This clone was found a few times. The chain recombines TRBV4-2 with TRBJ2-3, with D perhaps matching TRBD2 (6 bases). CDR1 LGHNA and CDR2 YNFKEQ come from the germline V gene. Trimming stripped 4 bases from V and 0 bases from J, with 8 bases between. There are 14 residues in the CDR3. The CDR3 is CASSRGESTDTQYF. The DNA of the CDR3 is TGTGCCAGCAGCCGGGGGGAAAGCACAGATACGCAGTATTTT.

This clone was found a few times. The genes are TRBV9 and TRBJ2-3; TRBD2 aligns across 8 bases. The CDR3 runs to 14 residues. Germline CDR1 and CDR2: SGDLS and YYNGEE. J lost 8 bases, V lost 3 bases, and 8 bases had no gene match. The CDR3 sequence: CASSASGSGSTQYF. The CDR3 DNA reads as TGTGCCAGCAGCGCTAGCGGGTCGGGGTCTACGCAGTATTTT. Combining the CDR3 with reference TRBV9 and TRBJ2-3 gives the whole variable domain DSGVTQTPKHLITATGQRVTLRCSPRSGDLSVYWYQQSLDQGLQFLIQYYNGEERAKGNILERFSAQQFPDLHSELNLSSLELGDSALYFCASSASGSGSTQYFGPGTRLTVL.

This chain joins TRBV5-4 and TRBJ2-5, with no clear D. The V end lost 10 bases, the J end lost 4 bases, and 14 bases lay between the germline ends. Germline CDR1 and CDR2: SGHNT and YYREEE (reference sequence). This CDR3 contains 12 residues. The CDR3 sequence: CAWGMRRETQYF. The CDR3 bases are TGTGCCTGGGGAATGAGGAGAGAGACCCAGTACTTC.

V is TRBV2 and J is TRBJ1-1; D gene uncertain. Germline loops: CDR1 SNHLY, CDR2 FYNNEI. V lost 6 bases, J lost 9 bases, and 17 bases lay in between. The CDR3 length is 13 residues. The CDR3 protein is CASRSLEGIQAFF. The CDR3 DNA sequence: TGTGCCAGCAGAAGTCTTGAAGGGATTCAAGCTTTCTTT.

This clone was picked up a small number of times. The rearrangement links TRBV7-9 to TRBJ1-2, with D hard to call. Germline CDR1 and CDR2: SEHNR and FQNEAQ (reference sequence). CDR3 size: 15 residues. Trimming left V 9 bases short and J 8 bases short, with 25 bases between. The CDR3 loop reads CARPPAAKRAVGYTF. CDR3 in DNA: TGTGCCAGACCCCCGGCGGCCAAGAGGGCGGTAGGCTACACCTTC.

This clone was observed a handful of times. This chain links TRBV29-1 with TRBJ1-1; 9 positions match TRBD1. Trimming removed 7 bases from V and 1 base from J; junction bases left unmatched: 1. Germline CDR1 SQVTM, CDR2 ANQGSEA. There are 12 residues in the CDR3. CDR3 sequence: CSGDRANTEAFF. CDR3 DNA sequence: TGCAGCGGGGACAGGGCGAACACTGAAGCTTTCTTT. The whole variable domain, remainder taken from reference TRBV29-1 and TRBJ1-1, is SAVISQKPSRDICQRGTSLTIQCQVDSQVTMMFWYRQQPGQSLTLIATANQGSEATYESGFVIDKFPISRPNLTFSTLTVSNMSPEDSSIYLCSGDRANTEAFFGQGTRLTVV.

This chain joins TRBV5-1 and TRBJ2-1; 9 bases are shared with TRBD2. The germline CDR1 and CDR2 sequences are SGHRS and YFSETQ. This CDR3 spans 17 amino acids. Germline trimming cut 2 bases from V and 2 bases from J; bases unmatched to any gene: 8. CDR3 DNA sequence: TGCGCCAGCAGCTTTATGGCGGGAGGGCTCGCCTACAATGAGCAGTTCTTC. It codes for CASSFMAGGLAYNEQFF.

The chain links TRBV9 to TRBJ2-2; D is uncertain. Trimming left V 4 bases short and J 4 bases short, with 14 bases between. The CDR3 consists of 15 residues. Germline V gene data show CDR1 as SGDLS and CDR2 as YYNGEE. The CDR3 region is CASSLTLSGTGELFF. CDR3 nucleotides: TGTGCCAGCAGCCTCACCCTTAGTGGCACCGGGGAGCTGTTTTTT.

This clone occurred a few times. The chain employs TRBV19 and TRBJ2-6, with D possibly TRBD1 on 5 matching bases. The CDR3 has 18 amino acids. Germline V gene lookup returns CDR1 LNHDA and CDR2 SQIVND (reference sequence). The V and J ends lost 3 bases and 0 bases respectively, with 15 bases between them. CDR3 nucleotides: TGTGCCAGTAGTATCCAGACAGCCTACCTCTCTGGGGCCAACGTCCTGACTTTC. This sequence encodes CASSIQTAYLSGANVLTF.

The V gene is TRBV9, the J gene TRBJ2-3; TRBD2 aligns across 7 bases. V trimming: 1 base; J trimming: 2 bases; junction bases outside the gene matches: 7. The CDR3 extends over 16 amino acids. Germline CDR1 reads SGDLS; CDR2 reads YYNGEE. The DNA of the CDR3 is TGTGCCAGCAGCGTACGGCCAGCGGGAAACACAGATACGCAGTATTTT. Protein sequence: CASSVRPAGNTDTQYF. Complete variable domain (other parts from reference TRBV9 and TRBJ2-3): DSGVTQTPKHLITATGQRVTLRCSPRSGDLSVYWYQQSLDQGLQFLIQYYNGEERAKGNILERFSAQQFPDLHSELNLSSLELGDSALYFCASSVRPAGNTDTQYFGPGTRLTVL.

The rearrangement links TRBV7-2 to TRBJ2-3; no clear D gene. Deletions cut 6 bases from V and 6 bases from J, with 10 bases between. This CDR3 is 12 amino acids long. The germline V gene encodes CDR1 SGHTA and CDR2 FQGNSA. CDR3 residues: CASRRTSDTQYF. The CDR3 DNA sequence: TGTGCCAGCAGGCGTACAAGCGATACGCAGTATTTT.

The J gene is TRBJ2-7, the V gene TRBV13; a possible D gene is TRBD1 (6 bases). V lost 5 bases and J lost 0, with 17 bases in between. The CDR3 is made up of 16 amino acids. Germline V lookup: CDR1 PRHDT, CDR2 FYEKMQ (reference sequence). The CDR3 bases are TGTGCCAGCAGCGCCGTCCCTGGGACATCCTCCTACGAGCAGTACTTC. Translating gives CASSAVPGTSSYEQYF. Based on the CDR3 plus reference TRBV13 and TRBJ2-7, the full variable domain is AAGVIQSPRHLIKEKRETATLKCYPIPRHDTVYWYQQGPGQDPQFLISFYEKMQSDKGSIPDRFSAQQFSDYHSELNMSSLELGDSALYFCASSAVPGTSSYEQYFGPGTRLTVT.

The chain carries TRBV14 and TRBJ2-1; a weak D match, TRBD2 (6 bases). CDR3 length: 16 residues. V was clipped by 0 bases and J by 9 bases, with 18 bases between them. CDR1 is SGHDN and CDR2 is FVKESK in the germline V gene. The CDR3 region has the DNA TGTGCCAGCAGCCAAGATTCCGGGACCCGGGGGAGTGAGCAGTTCTTC. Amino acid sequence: CASSQDSGTRGSEQFF. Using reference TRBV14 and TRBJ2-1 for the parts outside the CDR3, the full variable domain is EAGVTQFPSHSVIEKGQTVTLRCDPISGHDNLYWYRRVMGKEIKFLLHFVKESKQDESGMPNNRFLAERTGGTYSTLKVQPAELEDSGVYFCASSQDSGTRGSEQFFGPGTRLTVL.